One and the same sample provided the 32 T cell receptor beta chains below, sequenced in a study of T cells in Graves' hyperthyroidism and ophthalmopathy. From RNA transcripts, TCR beta CDR3 regions were amplified. HTBI primers were used for first-round RT-PCR of the TCR CDR3. One entry per CDR3 protein results from TCRdb running MiXCR on the multiplex PCR reads. The sample has about 300,000 distinct CDR3 sequences, approximately 18% seen once; the top ten hold 35% to 40%. Sequenced material: blood. These TCRs come from a man in his fifties or sixties with Graves' ophthalmopathy.

The V call is TRBV7-9, the J call TRBJ2-7, with TRBD2 as a possible D gene (6 bases). The CDR3 runs 16 residues. V was pared by 0 bases and J by 0 bases, with 12 bases between. Germline-derived CDR1 and CDR2 are SEHNR and FQNEAQ (reference sequence). The CDR3 reads CASSLARSGSSYEQYF. The CDR3 DNA reads as TGTGCCAGCAGCTTAGCGAGATCCGGGAGCTCCTACGAGCAGTACTTC.

The gene calls are TRBV3-1 and TRBJ2-5; TRBD1 aligns across 9 bases. CDR1 and CDR2 (germline): LGHDT, YNNKEL (reference sequence). The CDR3 sequence is 19 residues long. V lost 4 bases and J lost 5; bases outside the gene matches: 20. Here the CDR3 reads CASSLPGTGSGDVRETQYF. As DNA, the CDR3 is TGTGCCAGCAGCCTCCCGGGGACAGGGTCAGGGGATGTTCGCGAGACCCAGTACTTC.

This clonotype was seen ten or more times. CDR3 nucleotide sequence: TGTGCCAGCAGCCAACCAAAAGGAAACACCATATATTTT. This encodes CASSQPKGNTIYF. This chain connects TRBV3-1 to TRBJ1-3; D gene ambiguous. V was pared by 2 bases and J by 4 bases, with 6 bases between. The CDR3 totals 13 residues. CDR1 is LGHDT and CDR2 is YNNKEL in the germline V gene (reference sequence).

At least ten counts were recorded for this clonotype. The chain carries TRBV7-2 and TRBJ1-5, with D hard to call. V lost 3 bases, J lost 1 base, and 10 bases lay in between. This CDR3 region has 15 residues. Germline V gene sequence: CDR1 SGHTA, CDR2 FQGNSA. CDR3 sequence reads: CASSLMEMSNQPQHF. The DNA for the CDR3 is TGTGCCAGCAGCTTGATGGAAATGAGCAATCAGCCCCAGCATTTT.

This clonotype occurred many times. This rearrangement joins TRBV28 to TRBJ1-5, with TRBD1 as a possible D gene (6 bases). V dropped 5 bases and J dropped 2 bases, with 13 bases sitting between them. The V gene's germline CDR1 is MDHEN and CDR2 SYDVKM. CDR3 length equals 15 residues. The CDR3 DNA reads as TGTGCCAGCAGTATACTACAGGGAGGCAATCAGCCCCAGCATTTT. It is translated as CASSILQGGNQPQHF. Based on the CDR3 plus reference TRBV28 and TRBJ1-5, the full variable domain is DVKVTQSSRYLVKRTGEKVFLECVQDMDHENMFWYRQDPGLGLRLIYFSYDVKMKEKGDIPEGYSVSREKKERFSLILESASTNQTSMYLCASSILQGGNQPQHFGDGTRLSIL.

Details on this clonotype: The junction shows a germline mismatch at one end, possibly a read error. The chain couples TRBV19 to TRBJ1-4, with D possibly matching TRBD1 (6 bases). The CDR3 spans 15 residues. Germline values: CDR1 LNHDA, CDR2 SQIVND (reference sequence). The DNA of the CDR3 is TGTGCCAGTAAGAGGGACACCCAACGAGGGGAAAACCTGTTTTTT. This gives the protein CASKRDTQRGENLFF.

V gene TRBV12-3 or TRBV12-4 combines with J gene TRBJ2-5, with 8 bases matching TRBD1. Trimming removed 2 bases from V and 4 bases from J; junction bases left unmatched: 3. This CDR3 has 14 residues. CDR3 residues: CASSLSQGGETQYF. CDR3 nucleotides: TGTGCCAGCAGTTTATCACAGGGGGGAGAGACCCAGTACTTC.

In its sample, this clonotype was seen once. One end of the junction is discordant with germline, which a read error may explain. The genes are TRBV12-3 or TRBV12-4 and TRBJ2-5; tentatively, D is TRBD1 (7 bases). This CDR3 is built from 12 residues. The CDR3, as DNA: TGTGCCGGCAGCAATCTCCAGGGGGGCCAGTACTTC. This codes for CAGSNLQGGQYF.

The sample holds many counts of this clonotype. CDR3 region: CASSPILAGGPNEQFF. CDR3 nucleotide sequence: TGCGCCAGCAGCCCCATACTAGCGGGAGGGCCTAATGAGCAGTTCTTC. The gene calls are TRBV5-1 and TRBJ2-1; 13 bases align to TRBD2. Germline assignment: CDR1 SGHRS and CDR2 YFSETQ. J gave up 7 bases and V 4 bases, and 8 bases lay outside the gene matches. The CDR3 sequence is 16 residues long.

This clonotype was recorded at least ten times. The chain joins TRBV28 to TRBJ1-1, with no clear D. The CDR3 consists of 14 residues. Germline V gene data show CDR1 as MDHEN and CDR2 as SYDVKM. Trimming took 6 bases from V and 6 from J, leaving 17 bases between them. CDR3 in DNA: TGTGCCAGCAGCCCCGCGGTACAGATCCCTGAAGCTTTCTTT. Protein sequence: CASSPAVQIPEAFF.

Regarding this clonotype: This may be a read error: a much more frequent sequence differs by one nucleotide. V and J are TRBV20-1 and TRBJ2-7, with D hard to call. This CDR3 comprises 11 residues. CDR1 DFQATT and CDR2 SNEGSKA come from the germline V gene (reference sequence). Trimming cost V 3 bases and J 3 bases, with 6 bases left between them. DNA for the CDR3: TGCAGTGCTAGTGATGGCTACGAGCAGTACTTC. Amino acids: CSASDGYEQYF.

V and J are TRBV28 and TRBJ2-2; D uncertain. This CDR3 contains 16 residues. CDR1 is MDHEN, CDR2 SYDVKM, per germline. Between the trimmed V and J ends, which lost 0 bases and 2 bases, there was a span of 10 bases. In nucleotides, the CDR3 is TGTGCCAGCAGTTTATGGGCACAACTTAACACCGGGGAGCTGTTTTTT. Translation gives CASSLWAQLNTGELFF.

V usage is TRBV28 and J usage is TRBJ1-1; D is undetermined. Germline lookup yields CDR1 MDHEN and CDR2 SYDVKM. The CDR3 spans 13 residues. The germline V and J ends were trimmed by 6 bases and 7 bases, with 15 bases remaining between them. The CDR3 coding sequence is TGTGCCAGCAGCCAATCGAATGGGCGTGAAGCTTTCTTT. Translated: CASSQSNGREAFF.

The chain combines TRBV28 with TRBJ2-1; 15 positions match TRBD2. Per the germline V gene, CDR1 is MDHEN and CDR2 is SYDVKM. The length of the CDR3 is 16 residues. With 6 bases clipped from V and 8 bases from J, the junction kept 8 bases outside the gene matches. The CDR3 protein is CASRTGLAGGLDEQFF. In nucleotides, the CDR3 is TGTGCCAGCAGGACGGGACTAGCGGGAGGTTTGGATGAGCAGTTCTTC.

This clonotype has at least ten counts. The J gene is TRBJ2-1, the V gene TRBV28, with D uncertain. Germline V gene sequence: CDR1 MDHEN, CDR2 SYDVKM. V was cut by 2 bases and J by 0 bases, with 14 bases left in between. CDR3 length equals 17 residues. In DNA form, the CDR3 reads TGTGCCAGCAGTTTAGAGGTCGGCAGGAGCTCCTACAATGAGCAGTTCTTC. Translated: CASSLEVGRSSYNEQFF.

The chain carries TRBV6-6 and TRBJ1-2; no firm D call. Germline CDR1 MNHNY, CDR2 SVGAGI (reference sequence). Trimming removed 0 bases from V and 7 bases from J, with 9 bases in between. The CDR3 runs to 13 residues. In DNA form, the CDR3 reads TGTGCCAGCAGTTACTCGAGGCGATTTGGCTACACCTTC. This sequence encodes CASSYSRRFGYTF.

The V call is TRBV6-2 or TRBV6-3, the J call TRBJ1-1; D gene ambiguous. V lost 0 bases to trimming and J lost 6 bases, with 11 bases between them. The germline V gene encodes CDR1 MNHEY and CDR2 SVGEGT. This CDR3 comprises 14 residues. The DNA for the CDR3 is TGTGCCAGCAGTTACTCGAGCGAGGTCTCTGAAGCTTTCTTT. Residues: CASSYSSEVSEAFF.

The gene calls are TRBV28 and TRBJ1-4; no reliable D call. The germline CDR1 and CDR2 sequences are MDHEN and SYDVKM. V lost 6 bases, J lost 0 bases, and 11 bases lay in between. This CDR3 is 15 amino acids long. CDR3 sequence reads: CASSGMASTNEKLFF. The CDR3 coding sequence is TGTGCCAGCAGCGGGATGGCGTCAACTAATGAAAAACTGTTTTTT.

Only a few counts were recorded for this clonotype. CDR3: CASSMRSKNQPQHF. The CDR3 nucleotides are TGTGCCAGTAGTATGAGAAGCAAAAATCAGCCCCAGCATTTT. The V and J genes are TRBV19 and TRBJ1-5; D gene ambiguous. CDR3 length equals 14 residues. Per the germline V gene, CDR1 is LNHDA and CDR2 is SQIVND (reference sequence). The V gene lost 3 bases and the J gene lost 4 bases, with 10 bases spanning the gap.

This clonotype has more than one count but fewer than ten. This sequence joins TRBV14 and TRBJ2-3; D gene uncertain. The germline V gene has CDR1 SGHDN and CDR2 FVKESK. The CDR3 sequence is 13 residues long. V gave up 0 bases and J gave up 2 bases, with 3 bases separating them. CDR3 in amino acids: CASSQDHTDTQYF. CDR3 sequence (DNA): TGTGCCAGCAGCCAAGATCACACAGATACGCAGTATTTT. Full variable domain (outside the CDR3, taken from reference TRBV14 and TRBJ2-3): EAGVTQFPSHSVIEKGQTVTLRCDPISGHDNLYWYRRVMGKEIKFLLHFVKESKQDESGMPNNRFLAERTGGTYSTLKVQPAELEDSGVYFCASSQDHTDTQYFGPGTRLTVL.

This clonotype came up many times. This rearrangement joins TRBV7-8 to TRBJ2-7; 9 bases match TRBD2. J was trimmed by 2 bases and V by 1 base; bases with no gene match: 15. The CDR3 runs 19 residues. Germline V gives CDR1 SGHVS, CDR2 FQNEAQ. DNA for the CDR3: TGTGCCAGCAGCTTAGGTCCTAGCGGGAAAGTTTTTACAGCCTACGAGCAGTACTTC. The encoded protein is CASSLGPSGKVFTAYEQYF.

The rearrangement uses TRBV5-1 and TRBJ2-1, with TRBD1 matching over 9 bases. The V gene end was trimmed by 4 bases and the J gene end by 6 bases; junction bases not matched to a gene: 8. The CDR3 spans 15 residues. The germline V gene encodes CDR1 SGHRS and CDR2 YFSETQ. CDR3 sequence: CASSRGTGLSNEQFF. For the CDR3, the DNA is TGCGCCAGCAGCAGGGGGACAGGGCTTTCCAATGAGCAGTTCTTC.

About this clonotype itself: The junction does not match germline at one end; this may be a read error. The chain recombines TRBV4-1 with TRBJ2-7; 11 positions match TRBD2. The length of the CDR3 is 18 residues. Per germline, CDR1 MGHRA and CDR2 YSYEKL. The CDR3, as DNA: TGTGCCAGCAGCCAGGTCGGGACCGGGACTAGCGGTCCCCACGAGCAGTACTTC. Amino acids: CASSQVGTGTSGPHEQYF.

This clonotype has a count of ten or more. The chain's CDR3 is CASSPLPGLTDTQYF. The CDR3 region has the DNA TGTGCCAGCAGCCCTCTCCCGGGGCTCACAGATACGCAGTATTTT. V gene TRBV7-3 combines with J gene TRBJ2-3, with D possibly being TRBD1 or TRBD2 (5 bases each). Germline V lookup: CDR1 SGHTA, CDR2 FQGTGA. The V gene lost 5 bases and the J gene lost 2 bases, with 14 bases spanning the gap. The CDR3 is 15 amino acids.

Ten or more counts support this clonotype. V is TRBV6-1 and J is TRBJ2-7; 8 bases agree with TRBD2. The CDR3 extends over 16 amino acids. Germline lookup yields CDR1 MNHNS and CDR2 SASEGT. V was clipped by 5 bases and J by 4 bases; unmatched bases: 13. The CDR3 protein is CASSPPPPGREYEQYF. The CDR3 nucleotides read TGTGCCAGCAGTCCCCCACCCCCCGGGAGGGAGTACGAGCAGTACTTC.

Many counts were recorded for this clonotype. This chain joins TRBV3-1 and TRBJ2-7; D not resolved. The CDR3 covers 12 residues. In germline, CDR1 is LGHDT, CDR2 YNNKEL (reference sequence). Trimming stripped 4 bases from V and 3 bases from J, with 7 bases between. DNA for the CDR3: TGTGCCAGCAGCCTCCTGAACTACGAGCAGTACTTC. Protein sequence: CASSLLNYEQYF.

This clonotype was detected many times. Written as DNA, the CDR3 is TGCGCCAGCAGCCGAGGACAGACAACTAATGAAAAACTGTTTTTT. Translated: CASSRGQTTNEKLFF. The rearrangement uses TRBV5-1 and TRBJ1-4; TRBD1 is a possible D gene (6 bases). The CDR3 spans 15 residues. V dropped 4 bases and J dropped 0 bases, with 10 bases sitting between them. Germline CDR1 is SGHRS and CDR2 is YFSETQ.

This clonotype was seen many times. The chain carries TRBV12-3 or TRBV12-4 and TRBJ2-7; D not certain. The CDR3 is 14 amino acids. The ends were cut back, 9 bases at V and 6 bases at J, with 21 bases in the middle. The CDR3 coding sequence is TGTGCCAGTTCCTTGGGCCTAGGATCCCTCGAGCAGTACTTC. Protein: CASSLGLGSLEQYF.

This chain connects TRBV7-2 to TRBJ2-7, with a possible D match to TRBD2 (6 bases). V was pared by 4 bases and J by 7 bases, with 14 bases between. Per germline, CDR1 SGHTA and CDR2 FQGNSA. The CDR3 has 13 residues. CDR3 sequence reads: CASSSGGAGEQYF. CDR3 DNA: TGTGCCAGCAGCTCCGGGGGAGCCGGGGAGCAGTACTTC.

The sample holds a few counts of this clonotype. V usage is TRBV27 and J usage is TRBJ2-7; D ambiguous. Germline V gene data show CDR1 as MNHEY and CDR2 as SMNVEV (reference sequence). V lost 3 bases and J 0 bases, leaving 6 bases between the germline ends. The CDR3 length is 13 residues. The CDR3 nucleotides read TGTGCCAGCAGTTTCGCGGACTCCTACGAGCAGTACTTC. This translates into CASSFADSYEQYF.

This clonotype was observed a single time. This CDR3 is CSARDPRRPGNEQYF. The CDR3, as DNA: TGCAGTGCTAGAGATCCCCGCCGCCCCGGCAACGAGCAGTACTTC. The genes are TRBV20-1 and TRBJ2-7; D not certain. V lost 0 bases and J 5 bases, leaving 17 bases between the germline ends. The CDR3 spans 15 residues. Per germline, CDR1 DFQATT and CDR2 SNEGSKA (reference sequence).

This clonotype has at least ten counts. This chain connects TRBV11-2 to TRBJ2-1, with 11 bases identical to TRBD2. V shed 0 bases and J 2 bases; nucleotides not matched to a gene: 6. Looked up from germline, CDR1 is SGHAT and CDR2 is FQNNGV. There are 18 residues in the CDR3. CDR3 DNA: TGTGCCAGCAGCTTAGAGCCAGCGGGACTAGCGGCCTACAATGAGCAGTTCTTC. This gives the protein CASSLEPAGLAAYNEQFF.